The entry that follows covers one T cell receptor (beta chain) sequence. Its antigen remains unknown. Assay: immunoSEQ multiplex PCR; the TCRdb copy retains only in-frame clones and omits some. Found here are about 59,000 clones, 80% to 95% of them singletons; the top ten hold 15% to 20%. Germline loops: CDR1 SGHVS, CDR2 FNYEAQ. This CDR3 has 14 amino acids. With V trimmed by 5 bases and J by 4 bases, 4 bases remained unmatched. The data were taken from a study of T cells in localized non-small cell lung cancer. Study-wide results and limits: Those with higher blood T cell density had longer overall survival. There were a median around 53 of the top 100 tumor clones appearing in adjacent lung. Adjacent uninvolved lung had the highest clonality, suggesting focused antigen responses. Because only a single region of the tumor was sequenced, heterogeneity remains possible.

The source of this sequence is a man aged 40 to 70 with stage I lung adenocarcinoma. The material was peripheral blood, obtained before any cancer treatment. The rearrangement uses TRBV7-6 and TRBJ2-1, with TRBD2 matching 8 bases. The CDR3 protein is CASSPGTSYNEQFF. The CDR3 region has the DNA TGTGCCAGCAGCCCGGGGACTAGTTACAATGAGCAGTTCTTC. Full variable domain (rest looked up from reference TRBV7-6 and TRBJ2-1): GAGVSQSPRYKVTKRGQDVALRCDPISGHVSLYWYRQALGQGPEFLTYFNYEAQQDKSGLPNDRFSAERPEGSISTLTIQRTEQRDSAMYRCASSPGTSYNEQFFGPGTRLTVL.